This is a list of T cell receptor beta chains from one sample in a study of CD8+ T cells in alopecia areata. Sequenced by immunoSEQ multiplex PCR; TCRdb stores in-frame clones only, minus some. Among 150,000 to 160,000 clones listed, about 51% were seen once. Material: CD8+ T cells sorted from blood, obtained at week 0. The receptors originated from a human donor with alopecia areata. Each CDR3 is given with its conserved first and last residue. The D gene is left open where the match is weak. Size is omitted from some rows. Given values are once, few, many or a class for expanded clones.

clone size: few; D gene: -; V gene: TRBV6-4; J gene: TRBJ2-1; CDR3 DNA: TGTGCCAGCAGTGGAAGGGGACTGAACAATGAGCAGTTCTTC; CDR3 protein: CASSGRGLNNEQFF
clone size: -; D gene: TRBD1; V gene: TRBV13; J gene: TRBJ2-5; CDR3 DNA: TGTGCCAGCAGCAATTCAGGGGGACAAGAGACCCAGTACTTC; CDR3 protein: CASSNSGGQETQYF
clone size: few; D gene: TRBD1; V gene: TRBV30; J gene: TRBJ2-1; CDR3 DNA: TGTGCCTGGAGTGTTCAGGGGGCAGATGAGCAGTTCTTC; CDR3 protein: CAWSVQGADEQFF
clone size: few; D gene: -; V gene: TRBV11-2; J gene: TRBJ2-5; CDR3 DNA: TGTGCCAGCAGCTTAGATCTATTTCCCCCAACCCAAGAGACCCAGTACTTC; CDR3 protein: CASSLDLFPPTQETQYF
clone size: -; D gene: -; V gene: TRBV4-3; J gene: TRBJ2-4; CDR3 DNA: TGCGCCAGCAGCGAAGACACCCTCTCCGCCCAGTACTTC; CDR3 protein: CASSEDTLSAQYF
clone size: many; D gene: -; V gene: TRBV30; J gene: TRBJ1-1; CDR3 DNA: TGTGCCTGGTACAGGCCGGTTTTAGGAGCTTTCTTT; CDR3 protein: CAWYRPVLGAFF
clone size: few; D gene: -; V gene: TRBV29-1; J gene: TRBJ2-7; CDR3 DNA: TGCAGCGTTGAGGACAGAAACTACGAGCAGTACTTC; CDR3 protein: CSVEDRNYEQYF
clone size: -; D gene: -; V gene: TRBV20-1; J gene: TRBJ2-5; CDR3 DNA: TGCAGTGCTAAGAGGGAGACCCAGTACTTC; CDR3 protein: CSAKRETQYF
clone size: -; D gene: TRBD1; V gene: TRBV10-3; J gene: TRBJ1-4; CDR3 DNA: TGTGCCATCAGTGACCAATTAACCGGGACAGACTATAATGAAAAACTGTTTTTT; CDR3 protein: CAISDQLTGTDYNEKLFF
clone size: -; D gene: TRBD1; V gene: TRBV4-3; J gene: TRBJ1-6; CDR3 DNA: TGCGCCAGCAGCCCTGACAGGGGCTATAATTCACCCCTCCACTTT; CDR3 protein: CASSPDRGYNSPLHF
clone size: -; D gene: -; V gene: TRBV29-1; J gene: TRBJ2-1; CDR3 DNA: TGCAGCGTTGACAGCTACAATGAGCAGTTCTTC; CDR3 protein: CSVDSYNEQFF
clone size: -; D gene: TRBD2; V gene: TRBV7-9; J gene: TRBJ2-1; CDR3 DNA: TGTGCCAGCAGCCCGACGCGGGGGGCGGGTTACAATGAGCAGTTCTTC; CDR3 protein: CASSPTRGAGYNEQFF
clone size: -; D gene: -; V gene: TRBV30; J gene: TRBJ1-1; CDR3 DNA: TGTGCCTGGAGTGCGGGGGACAAGAACACTGAAGCTTTCTTT; CDR3 protein: CAWSAGDKNTEAFF
clone size: -; D gene: -; V gene: TRBV11-3; J gene: TRBJ1-1; CDR3 DNA: TGTGCCAGCAGCCATCGGGGCGGTGAAGCTTTCTTT; CDR3 protein: CASSHRGGEAFF
clone size: few; D gene: TRBD1; V gene: TRBV12-5; J gene: TRBJ1-5; CDR3 DNA: TGTGCTAGTGGCCGGGACAGGGAAGGGACTAGCAATCAGCCCCAGCATTTT; CDR3 protein: CASGRDREGTSNQPQHF
clone size: medium-sized; D gene: TRBD2; V gene: TRBV6-4; J gene: TRBJ2-3; CDR3 DNA: TGTGCCAGCAGTGAGCGGGGGGGCACAGATACGCAGTATTTT; CDR3 protein: CASSERGGTDTQYF
clone size: few; D gene: -; V gene: TRBV11-2; J gene: TRBJ2-1; CDR3 DNA: TGTGCCAGCAGCCCATGGACTAAGAACAATGAGCAGTTCTTC; CDR3 protein: CASSPWTKNNEQFF
clone size: -; D gene: -; V gene: TRBV29-1; J gene: TRBJ1-1; CDR3 DNA: TGCAGCGTACTGACGGGTCCGGCTGAAGCTTTCTTT; CDR3 protein: CSVLTGPAEAFF
clone size: -; D gene: -; V gene: TRBV5-1; J gene: TRBJ1-2; CDR3 DNA: TGCGCCAGCAGCTCGGGGAGCGGTGATGGCTACACCTTC; CDR3 protein: CASSSGSGDGYTF
clone size: -; D gene: -; V gene: TRBV4-1; J gene: TRBJ2-7; CDR3 DNA: TGCGCCAGCAGCCAAGATGAGCGCTACGAGCAGTACTTC; CDR3 protein: CASSQDERYEQYF
clone size: -; D gene: -; V gene: TRBV13; J gene: TRBJ2-5; CDR3 DNA: TGTGCCAGCAGCTTATCAGGGTTTGGAGAGACCCAGTACTTC; CDR3 protein: CASSLSGFGETQYF
clone size: -; D gene: TRBD1; V gene: TRBV27; J gene: TRBJ2-7; CDR3 DNA: TGTGCCAGCTGGGACCGGACAGGGGTGAGTGAGCAGTACTTC; CDR3 protein: CASWDRTGVSEQYF
clone size: -; D gene: -; V gene: TRBV4-3; J gene: TRBJ1-2; CDR3 DNA: TGCGCCAGCAGCCACAGCCGGGACAGCTACACCTTC; CDR3 protein: CASSHSRDSYTF
clone size: few; D gene: -; V gene: TRBV2; J gene: TRBJ1-2; CDR3 DNA: TGTGCCAGCAGTGGTGGAGTTGGCTACACCTTC; CDR3 protein: CASSGGVGYTF
clone size: few; D gene: -; V gene: TRBV10-2; J gene: TRBJ2-3; CDR3 DNA: TGCGCCAGCTCACAGGCGTACACAGATACGCAGTATTTT; CDR3 protein: CASSQAYTDTQYF
clone size: few; D gene: TRBD2; V gene: TRBV13; J gene: TRBJ2-2; CDR3 DNA: TGTGCCAGCAGCTTAGGACTAGCGGGGGCCCTGAACACCGGGGAGCTGTTTTTT; CDR3 protein: CASSLGLAGALNTGELFF
clone size: -; D gene: -; V gene: TRBV11-2; J gene: TRBJ2-2; CDR3 DNA: TGTGCCAGCAGCTCGGGCCGAGGCAGGGGGAACACCGGGGAGCTGTTTTTT; CDR3 protein: CASSSGRGRGNTGELFF
clone size: few; D gene: TRBD2; V gene: TRBV29-1; J gene: TRBJ2-3; CDR3 DNA: TGCAGCGGGTACATTTCGGGGGGGGCGAGCACAGATACGCAGTATTTT; CDR3 protein: CSGYISGGASTDTQYF
clone size: -; D gene: -; V gene: TRBV7-6; J gene: TRBJ2-2; CDR3 DNA: TGTGCCAGCAGCCTTCGGAGGGCGAACACCGGGGAGCTGTTTTTT; CDR3 protein: CASSLRRANTGELFF
clone size: -; D gene: -; V gene: TRBV5-6; J gene: TRBJ2-1; CDR3 DNA: TGTGCCAGCAGCCCAGGGACCAACAATGAGCAGTTCTTC; CDR3 protein: CASSPGTNNEQFF
clone size: few; D gene: -; V gene: TRBV9; J gene: TRBJ2-1; CDR3 DNA: TGTGCCAGCAGCCCCGCCGGAGGCGGAATGGATAATGAGCAGTTCTTC; CDR3 protein: CASSPAGGGMDNEQFF
clone size: -; D gene: -; V gene: TRBV7-6; J gene: TRBJ2-1; CDR3 DNA: TGTGCCAGCAGCCAGGGGGGGTTCTACAATGAGCAGTTCTTC; CDR3 protein: CASSQGGFYNEQFF
clone size: -; D gene: -; V gene: TRBV15; J gene: TRBJ1-1; CDR3 DNA: TGTGCCACCAGCAGAAGTCGGGACGGAGAAGCTTTCTTT; CDR3 protein: CATSRSRDGEAFF
clone size: -; D gene: TRBD1; V gene: TRBV30; J gene: TRBJ1-1; CDR3 DNA: TGTGCCTGGAGTGGTAACAGGGGGCTTGAAGCTTTCTTT; CDR3 protein: CAWSGNRGLEAFF
clone size: once; D gene: -; V gene: TRBV11-2; J gene: TRBJ1-2; CDR3 DNA: TGTGCCAGCAGCTTGAATGTCAAAGAGGGCGGCTACACCTTC; CDR3 protein: CASSLNVKEGGYTF
clone size: -; D gene: TRBD2; V gene: TRBV7-6; J gene: TRBJ2-2; CDR3 DNA: TGTGCCAGCAGCCCAAGACTAGCGGGGACCGGGGAGCTGTTTTTT; CDR3 protein: CASSPRLAGTGELFF
clone size: -; D gene: TRBD2; V gene: TRBV4-2; J gene: TRBJ2-1; CDR3 DNA: TGTGCCAGCAGCCAAGACCTAGCGGGGGTCGATGAGCAGTTCTTC; CDR3 protein: CASSQDLAGVDEQFF
clone size: few; D gene: TRBD1; V gene: TRBV2; J gene: TRBJ2-7; CDR3 DNA: TGTGCCTCGACAGGGCAGATATACGAGCAGTACTTC; CDR3 protein: CASTGQIYEQYF
clone size: -; D gene: -; V gene: TRBV29-1; J gene: TRBJ1-1; CDR3 DNA: TGCAGCACGAACACTGAAGCTTTCTTT; CDR3 protein: CSTNTEAFF
clone size: few; D gene: -; V gene: TRBV7-9; J gene: TRBJ2-3; CDR3 DNA: TGTGCCAGTTTATTCTCCGTACAGGGCCCGGCAGATACGCAGTATTTT; CDR3 protein: CASLFSVQGPADTQYF
clone size: -; D gene: -; V gene: TRBV6-5; J gene: TRBJ1-2; CDR3 DNA: TGTGCCAGCGCTATCAGCAGTGTGTCAAGCTACACCTTC; CDR3 protein: CASAISSVSSYTF
clone size: -; D gene: -; V gene: TRBV29-1; J gene: TRBJ1-1; CDR3 DNA: TGCAGCGTTGAAGGGGTGGCTGACACTGAAGCTTTCTTT; CDR3 protein: CSVEGVADTEAFF